This T cell receptor (beta chain) was sequenced in a study of CD8+ T cells in alopecia areata. This clone was seen a handful of times. Its antigen remains unknown. In about five patients, CD4+ T cells were split by CD25+CD127- sorting. Alopecia areata patients provided lesional scalp punch biopsies and peripheral blood. Per the germline V gene, CDR1 is KGHSH and CDR2 is LQKENI. CDR3 length equals 14 residues. With 3 bases clipped from V and 0 bases from J, the junction kept 2 bases outside the gene matches. Once RNA had been extracted, it was reverse transcribed into cDNA to act as the sequencing template. Profiling relied on immunoSEQ multiplex PCR, and the TCRdb table lists in-frame clones only, not all of them. Among 37,000 or so clones listed, 45% to 65% were seen once. Study-wide results and limits: Elevated clonality characterized lesional scalp relative to normal scalp, particularly in alopecia totalis/universalis. Possibly as an HLA-related effect, TCR sharing across patients appeared less clear than in mice.

The receptor's source is a human donor with alopecia areata. The sequencing sample was made of CD4+ Tregs sorted from blood. The genes are TRBV18 and TRBJ2-7, with TRBD1 matching 7 bases. The CDR3 bases are TGTGCCAGCTCACCCGGGACAGTCTCCTACGAGCAGTACTTC. Amino acids: CASSPGTVSYEQYF.